The next 12 T cell receptor beta chains were all read from a single sample in a study of blood T cell repertoires in COVID-19. Clones were read by immunoSEQ multiplex PCR, and TCRdb kept only the in-frame ones, dropping some. The profile shows about 77,000 clones, 90% of them singletons. Source material: peripheral blood. The receptors shown here come from a woman older than 75 with active or convalescent COVID-19.

V is TRBV11-2 and J is TRBJ1-1, with no clear D. Germline V gene lookup returns CDR1 SGHAT and CDR2 FQNNGV. V gave up 4 bases and J gave up 5 bases, with 14 bases separating them. The CDR3 has 14 residues. CDR3 sequence reads: CASSYGFSGTEAFF. CDR3 nucleotides: TGTGCCAGCAGCTACGGCTTTTCGGGAACTGAAGCTTTCTTT.

This chain connects TRBV24-1 to TRBJ1-1; tentatively, D is TRBD1 (6 bases). CDR3 size: 13 residues. Trimming shortened V by 3 bases and J by 10 bases, and 14 bases separated the two germline ends. CDR1 is KGHDR and CDR2 is SFDVKD in the germline V gene. CDR3 DNA sequence: TGTGCCACCAGTGATCCGAACTACAGGGTAGCTTTCTTT. Translating it yields CATSDPNYRVAFF.

The chain is built from TRBV4-3 and TRBJ1-3, with TRBD1 matching 8 bases. Germline values: CDR1 LGHNA, CDR2 YSLEER. V lost 5 bases to trimming and J lost 0 bases; unmatched junction nucleotides: 9. This CDR3 has 17 amino acids. CDR3 sequence (DNA): TGCGCCAGCAGCGCGGACAGGGCCCCTTCCTCTGGAAACACCATATATTTT. Translation gives CASSADRAPSSGNTIYF.

As concerns this clone: The sample contains more than one DNA sequence encoding this CDR3. The chain carries TRBV12-3 or TRBV12-4 and TRBJ1-3; no clear D. CDR3 size: 13 residues. Trimming took off 3 bases at V and 3 bases at J, with 6 bases between the two ends. The CDR3 sequence: CASSLGIGNTIYF. The DNA of the CDR3 is TGTGCCAGCAGTTTGGGCATTGGAAACACCATATATTTT.

The chain joins TRBV7-2 to TRBJ1-5; no firm D call. CDR1 is SGHTA, CDR2 FQGNSA, per germline. The CDR3 has 15 residues. Trimming took 1 base from V and 0 from J, leaving 7 bases between them. The CDR3 bases are TGTGCCAGCAGCTTAGTCCCGTATAGCAATCAGCCCCAGCATTTT. Protein product: CASSLVPYSNQPQHF. Based on the CDR3 plus reference TRBV7-2 and TRBJ1-5, the full variable domain is GAGVSQSPSNKVTEKGKDVELRCDPISGHTALYWYRQSLGQGLEFLIYFQGNSAPDKSGLPSDRFSAERTGGSVSTLTIQRTQQEDSAVYLCASSLVPYSNQPQHFGDGTRLSIL.

The genes are TRBV7-7 and TRBJ2-2; 10 nucleotides align to TRBD2. Germline values: CDR1 SSHAT, CDR2 FNYEAQ (reference sequence). The V segment lost 5 bases and the J segment 1 base; nucleotides outside the gene matches: 13. The CDR3 sequence is 19 residues long. CDR3 sequence (DNA): TGTGCCAGCAGCCCGACAGATCTAGCGGGGGCACAGAACACCGGGGAGCTGTTTTTT. This sequence encodes CASSPTDLAGAQNTGELFF.

V gene TRBV2 combines with J gene TRBJ2-7; 7 bases align to TRBD2. Germline V gives CDR1 SNHLY, CDR2 FYNNEI. J was trimmed by 0 bases and V by 7 bases; bases with no gene match: 0. This CDR3 is 12 amino acids long. For the CDR3, the DNA is TGTGCCAGCAAGCGGGGCTCCTACGAGCAGTACTTC. The encoded protein is CASKRGSYEQYF.

V and J are TRBV7-9 and TRBJ1-4; 7 bases map to TRBD1. CDR3 length: 16 residues. J lost 1 base, V lost 4 bases, and 6 bases had no gene match. Germline V gene lookup returns CDR1 SEHNR and CDR2 FQNEAQ (reference sequence). In DNA form, the CDR3 reads TGTGCCAGCAGCTCGACAGGGACACGAACTAATGAAAAACTGTTTTTT. It is translated as CASSSTGTRTNEKLFF.

V is TRBV7-2 and J is TRBJ2-2, with 9 bases aligning to TRBD2. J was trimmed by 2 bases and V by 3 bases; bases with no gene match: 1. The CDR3 runs to 15 residues. Per germline, CDR1 SGHTA and CDR2 FQGNSA. CDR3 DNA: TGTGCCAGCAGCTTGACTAGCGGTAACACCGGGGAGCTGTTTTTT. This translates into CASSLTSGNTGELFF. Variable domain in full (rest from reference TRBV7-2 and TRBJ2-2): GAGVSQSPSNKVTEKGKDVELRCDPISGHTALYWYRQSLGQGLEFLIYFQGNSAPDKSGLPSDRFSAERTGGSVSTLTIQRTQQEDSAVYLCASSLTSGNTGELFFGEGSRLTVL.

CDR3 amino acids: CASSQAAGSSGNTIYF. The CDR3 DNA follows: TGTGCCAGCAGCCAAGCGGCGGGCAGCTCTGGAAACACCATATATTTT. The chain recombines TRBV3-1 (or the pseudogene TRBV3-2) with TRBJ1-3; D is unclear. Trimming removed 1 base at V and 0 bases at J, with 10 bases between. This CDR3 is 16 amino acids long. The germline CDR1 and CDR2 sequences are LGHDT and YNNKEL (reference sequence).

The chain joins TRBV5-1 to TRBJ1-4, with D possibly matching TRBD1 (5 bases). Germline V lookup: CDR1 SGHRS, CDR2 YFSETQ. This CDR3 has 16 residues. V gave up 1 base and J gave up 0 bases, with 10 bases separating them. The CDR3 spells CASSLLTDATNEKLFF. The CDR3 nucleotides read TGCGCCAGCAGCTTGTTGACAGATGCAACTAATGAAAAACTGTTTTTT. Full variable domain (remainder filled in from reference TRBV5-1 and TRBJ1-4): KAGVTQTPRYLIKTRGQQVTLSCSPISGHRSVSWYQQTPGQGLQFLFEYFSETQRNKGNFPGRFSGRQFSNSRSEMNVSTLELGDSALYLCASSLLTDATNEKLFFGSGTQLSVL.

This sequence joins TRBV6-2 or TRBV6-3 and TRBJ2-4; 7 bases are shared with TRBD1. This CDR3 is built from 15 residues. The ends lost 2 bases at V and 5 bases at J; junction bases unmatched: 6. Germline CDR1 MNHEY, CDR2 SVGEGT. The chain's CDR3 is CASSYPTGAQNIQYF. The CDR3 DNA sequence: TGTGCCAGCAGTTACCCAACAGGGGCGCAAAACATTCAGTACTTC.